The 12 T cell receptor beta chains below come from one sample, sequenced in a study of blood T cell repertoires in COVID-19. The protocol was immunoSEQ multiplex PCR, while the TCRdb copy is restricted to in-frame clones and leaves out a portion. The sample shows some 300,000 clones, approximately 90% of them seen only once. The source material was peripheral blood. Receptors were obtained from a woman in her thirties who had recovered from COVID-19.

The chain joins TRBV28 to TRBJ2-7; D gene uncertain. The CDR3 is 14 residues long. In germline, CDR1 is MDHEN, CDR2 SYDVKM. V lost 3 bases and J lost 0, with 9 bases in between. CDR3 region: CASSLHTNSYEQYF. In DNA form, the CDR3 reads TGTGCCAGCAGTTTGCACACTAACTCCTACGAGCAGTACTTC.

The CDR3 loop reads CASSGNTAQETQYF. In DNA form, the CDR3 reads TGTGCCAGCAGCGGAAATACAGCTCAAGAGACCCAGTACTTC. The genes are TRBV11-2 and TRBJ2-5; D gene uncertain. The CDR3 is made up of 14 amino acids. Trimming pared 5 bases from V and 2 bases from J, leaving 12 bases between. Germline CDR1 and CDR2: SGHAT and FQNNGV.

The chain couples TRBV4-3 to TRBJ2-5; possible D gene TRBD1, 5 bases. Deletions cut 0 bases from V and 2 bases from J, with 13 bases between. CDR3 length: 16 amino acids. From germline, CDR1 is LGHNA and CDR2 YSLEER. The CDR3 bases are TGCGCCAGCAGCCAAGAACAAGGGGCCGGTCAAGAGACCCAGTACTTC. This encodes CASSQEQGAGQETQYF.

The V and J genes are TRBV3-1 (or the pseudogene TRBV3-2) and TRBJ1-1, with TRBD1 as a possible D gene (5 bases). CDR1 is LGHDT and CDR2 is YNNKEL in the germline V gene (reference sequence). This CDR3 is built from 15 residues. Trimming shortened V by 5 bases and J by 7 bases, and 20 bases separated the two germline ends. The CDR3 protein is CASSAYDRDSLEAFF. Written as DNA, the CDR3 is TGTGCCAGCAGCGCATATGACAGAGATTCGCTTGAAGCTTTCTTT.

The J gene is TRBJ1-1, the V gene TRBV6-5; D perhaps matches TRBD1 (5 bases). This CDR3 region has 14 residues. CDR1 is MNHEY and CDR2 is SVGAGI in the germline V gene. V was cut by 6 bases and J by 4 bases, with 15 bases left in between. CDR3: CASSVSGIVTEAFF. The CDR3 region has the DNA TGTGCCAGCAGCGTTTCAGGGATTGTCACTGAAGCTTTCTTT.

This rearrangement joins TRBV7-2 to TRBJ1-2; D is possibly TRBD1 (6 bases). This CDR3 comprises 13 residues. Germline CDR1 reads SGHTA; CDR2 reads FQGNSA. V dropped 5 bases and J dropped 8 bases, with 15 bases sitting between them. CDR3 bases: TGTGCCAGCAGCCCAGGGGCAGGGCGCGGCTACACCTTC. Its protein product is CASSPGAGRGYTF.

The V gene is TRBV27, the J gene TRBJ2-2, with TRBD2 as a possible D gene (6 bases). V lost 1 base, J lost 6 bases, and 6 bases lay in between. CDR3 length: 13 residues. Per the germline V gene, CDR1 is MNHEY and CDR2 is SMNVEV (reference sequence). CDR3 nucleotide sequence: TGTGCCAGCAGTTTATGGGGGGCCGGGGAGCTGTTTTTT. Amino acid sequence: CASSLWGAGELFF.

This chain connects TRBV5-4 to TRBJ1-6, with TRBD1 matching over 9 bases. V dropped 4 bases and J dropped 7; count of bases not matched to a gene: 6. CDR1 is SGHNT and CDR2 is YYREEE in the germline V gene (reference sequence). This CDR3 is built from 15 residues. CDR3 sequence (DNA): TGTGCCAGCAGCCTGAGGACAGGGGCGAATTCACCCCTCCACTTT. The encoded protein is CASSLRTGANSPLHF.

This clone was picked up one time. V usage is TRBV24-1 and J usage is TRBJ2-2; D perhaps matches TRBD2 (5 bases). From germline, CDR1 is KGHDR and CDR2 SFDVKD. V was trimmed by 0 bases and J by 8 bases, leaving 18 bases between them. The CDR3 contains 17 residues. The CDR3 DNA reads TGTGCCACCAGTGATTTGAGGCCGGGGTCTGGTATAGGGGAGCTGTTTTTT. As protein: CATSDLRPGSGIGELFF.

V gene TRBV19 combines with J gene TRBJ2-2; TRBD2 is a possible D gene (5 bases). Germline CDR1 and CDR2: LNHDA and SQIVND (reference sequence). This CDR3 spans 13 amino acids. Trimming shortened V by 7 bases and J by 7 bases, and 13 bases separated the two germline ends. The CDR3 DNA reads as TGTGCCAGTACTAAGAAGGGAGTCGGGGAGCTGTTTTTT. It encodes CASTKKGVGELFF.

V usage is TRBV3-1 (or the pseudogene TRBV3-2) and J usage is TRBJ1-2; D uncertain. In germline, CDR1 is LGHDT, CDR2 YNNKEL (reference sequence). V gave up 3 bases and J gave up 4 bases, with 9 bases separating them. This CDR3 contains 13 residues. This CDR3 is CASSHQAPYGYTF. Written as DNA, the CDR3 is TGTGCCAGCAGCCACCAGGCGCCCTATGGCTACACCTTC.

This chain links TRBV7-2 with TRBJ2-5; maybe TRBD2 (7 bases). CDR3 size: 15 residues. Per the germline V gene, CDR1 is SGHTA and CDR2 is FQGNSA. V was clipped by 5 bases and J by 2 bases, with 15 bases between them. CDR3 region: CASSKRDTRQETQYF. Written as DNA, the CDR3 is TGTGCCAGCAGCAAGCGGGACACCCGACAAGAGACCCAGTACTTC.